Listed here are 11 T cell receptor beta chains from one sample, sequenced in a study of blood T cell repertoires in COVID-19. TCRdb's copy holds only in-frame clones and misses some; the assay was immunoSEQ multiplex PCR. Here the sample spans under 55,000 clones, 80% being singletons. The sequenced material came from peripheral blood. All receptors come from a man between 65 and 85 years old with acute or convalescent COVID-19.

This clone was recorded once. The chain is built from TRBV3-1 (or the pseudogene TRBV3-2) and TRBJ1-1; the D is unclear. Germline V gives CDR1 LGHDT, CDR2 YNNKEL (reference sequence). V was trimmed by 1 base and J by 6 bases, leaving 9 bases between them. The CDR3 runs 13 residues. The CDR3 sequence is CASSQVAGAEAFF. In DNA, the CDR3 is TGTGCCAGCAGCCAAGTGGCGGGAGCTGAAGCTTTCTTT.

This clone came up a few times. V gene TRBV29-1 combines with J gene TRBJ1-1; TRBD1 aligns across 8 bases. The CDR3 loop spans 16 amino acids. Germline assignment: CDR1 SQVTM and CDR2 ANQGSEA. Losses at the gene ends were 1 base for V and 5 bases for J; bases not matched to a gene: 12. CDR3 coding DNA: TGCAGCGTTGAAGGGGAGTCACGGACAGGGCGGACTGAAGCTTTCTTT. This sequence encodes CSVEGESRTGRTEAFF.

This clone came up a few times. The CDR3 protein is CASSVARGSSYNSPLHF. The CDR3 DNA is TGTGCCAGCAGTGTCGCCCGGGGTAGCTCCTATAATTCACCCCTCCACTTT. This rearrangement joins TRBV2 to TRBJ1-6; no clear D. Germline V gives CDR1 SNHLY, CDR2 FYNNEI. CDR3 length: 17 residues. V lost 4 bases to trimming and J lost 0 bases, with 13 bases between them.

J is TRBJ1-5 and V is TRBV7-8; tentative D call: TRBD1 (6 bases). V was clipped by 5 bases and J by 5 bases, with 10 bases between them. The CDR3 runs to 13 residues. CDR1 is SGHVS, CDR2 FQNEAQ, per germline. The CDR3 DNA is TGTGCCAGCAGCATGAACAGGGATCAGCCCCAGCATTTT. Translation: CASSMNRDQPQHF.

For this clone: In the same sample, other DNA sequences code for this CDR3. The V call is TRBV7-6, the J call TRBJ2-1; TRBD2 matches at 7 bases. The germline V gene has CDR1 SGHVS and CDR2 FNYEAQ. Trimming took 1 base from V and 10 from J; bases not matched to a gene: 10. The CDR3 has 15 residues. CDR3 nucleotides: TGTGCCAGCAGCTTAGGGGCTAGCGGTGGGGGGGAGCAGTTCTTC. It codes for CASSLGASGGGEQFF. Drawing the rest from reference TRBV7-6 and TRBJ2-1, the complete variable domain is GAGVSQSPRYKVTKRGQDVALRCDPISGHVSLYWYRQALGQGPEFLTYFNYEAQQDKSGLPNDRFSAERPEGSISTLTIQRTEQRDSAMYRCASSLGASGGGEQFFGPGTRLTVL.

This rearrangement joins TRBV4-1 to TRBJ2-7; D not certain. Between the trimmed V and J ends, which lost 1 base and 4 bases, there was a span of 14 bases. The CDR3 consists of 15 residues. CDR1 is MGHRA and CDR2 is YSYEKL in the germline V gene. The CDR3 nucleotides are TGCGCCAGCAGCCAAGGAACCACATGGCAATACGAGCAGTACTTC. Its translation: CASSQGTTWQYEQYF.

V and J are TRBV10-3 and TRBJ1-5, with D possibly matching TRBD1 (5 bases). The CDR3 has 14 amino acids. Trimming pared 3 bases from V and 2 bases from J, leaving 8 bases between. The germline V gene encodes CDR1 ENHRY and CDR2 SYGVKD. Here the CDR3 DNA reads TGTGCCATCAGTGAACGGGGGGGCAATCAGCCCCAGCATTTT. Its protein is CAISERGGNQPQHF.

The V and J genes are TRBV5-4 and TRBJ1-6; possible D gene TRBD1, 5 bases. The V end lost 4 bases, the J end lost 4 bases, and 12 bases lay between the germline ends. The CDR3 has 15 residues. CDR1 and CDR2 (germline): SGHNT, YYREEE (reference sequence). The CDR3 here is CASSRGGGYNSPLHF. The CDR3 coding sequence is TGTGCCAGCAGCAGGGGAGGCGGGTATAATTCACCCCTCCACTTT. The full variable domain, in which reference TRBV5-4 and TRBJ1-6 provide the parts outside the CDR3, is ETGVTQSPTHLIKTRGQQVTLRCSSQSGHNTVSWYQQALGQGPQFIFQYYREEENGRGNFPPRFSGLQFPNYSSELNVNALELDDSALYLCASSRGGGYNSPLHFGNGTRLTVT.

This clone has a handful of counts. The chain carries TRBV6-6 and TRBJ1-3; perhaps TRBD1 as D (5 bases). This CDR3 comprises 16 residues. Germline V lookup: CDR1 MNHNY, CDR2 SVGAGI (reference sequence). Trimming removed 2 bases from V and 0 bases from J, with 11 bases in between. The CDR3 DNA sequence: TGTGCCAGCAGTTACCGCAGGGCCCTCTCTGGAAACACCATATATTTT. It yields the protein CASSYRRALSGNTIYF.

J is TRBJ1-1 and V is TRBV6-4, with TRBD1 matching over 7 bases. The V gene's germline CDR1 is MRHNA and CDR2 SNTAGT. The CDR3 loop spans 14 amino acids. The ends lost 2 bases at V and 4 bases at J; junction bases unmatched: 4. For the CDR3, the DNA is TGTGCCAGCAGTGACCTTCCAGGGGGCACTGAAGCTTTCTTT. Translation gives CASSDLPGGTEAFF.

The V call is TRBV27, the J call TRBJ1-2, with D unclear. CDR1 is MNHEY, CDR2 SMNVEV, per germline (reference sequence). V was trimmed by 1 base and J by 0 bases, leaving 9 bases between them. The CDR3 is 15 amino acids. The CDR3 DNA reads TGTGCCAGCAGTTTATTCCCAGAAGCTAACTATGGCTACACCTTC. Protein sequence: CASSLFPEANYGYTF.